This is a list of T cell receptor beta chains from one sample in a study of control samples from healthy donors and cancer patients. Repertoires were generated with immunoSEQ multiplex PCR, while TCRdb's copy carries only in-frame clones and drops some. The table records 150,000 to 200,000 clones, roughly 94% of them present only once. Sequencing used blood. The source of these receptors is a woman between 18 and 30 years old in good health. Both conserved end residues are part of each CDR3. Fields, in order: V gene, CDR3 length, clone size, D gene, J gene, CDR3 DNA, CDR3 protein. D genes are given only for firm matches. Expanded clones get a size class; other rows say once, few or many, or leave the size out.

TRBV6-2/TRBV6-3	13	NA	NA	TRBJ2-7	TGTGCCAGCAGCTGGGACGGGAACTACGAGCAGTACTTC	CASSWDGNYEQYF
TRBV9	17	NA	TRBD2	TRBJ2-1	TGTGCCAGCAGCGTACGCCCTAGCGGGGGGGGACGAGATGAGCAGTTCTTC	CASSVRPSGGGRDEQFF
TRBV29-1	13	NA	NA	TRBJ1-1	TGCAGCGTTGTCGTAAGGGTCCCAGGGAGAGCTTTCTTT	CSVVVRVPGRAFF
TRBV18	17	NA	NA	TRBJ1-3	TGTGCCAGCTCACCATCCCTCGTGGATCTAGGCGGAAACACCATATATTTT	CASSPSLVDLGGNTIYF
TRBV28	11	NA	NA	TRBJ1-6	TGTGCCAGCAGTTTGTCTTCACCCCTCCACTTT	CASSLSSPLHF
TRBV4-1	15	NA	NA	TRBJ1-3	TGCGCCAGCAGCCAAGGGGTGGGCAGGGGAAACACCATATATTTT	CASSQGVGRGNTIYF
TRBV3-1/TRBV3-2	13	NA	NA	TRBJ2-1	TGTGCCAGCAGCTATCTTACGGGGGATGAGCAGTTCTTC	CASSYLTGDEQFF
TRBV10-2	13	NA	NA	TRBJ1-6	TGCGCCAGCAGTGGTCAGGGTAATTCACCCCTCCACTTT	CASSGQGNSPLHF
TRBV3-1/TRBV3-2	18	NA	NA	TRBJ2-3	TGTGCCAGCAGCCAAGATCGAATGTGGCGGGGAAGCACAGATACGCAGTATTTT	CASSQDRMWRGSTDTQYF
TRBV7-8	15	NA	TRBD1	TRBJ2-1	TGTGCCAGCAGCTTTCGAGAGGGGGCGATCAATGAGCAGTTCTTC	CASSFREGAINEQFF
TRBV2	16	NA	TRBD1	TRBJ2-2	TGTGCCAGCAGTGGTCAGGACAGGGGGCTGGGCGGGGAGCTGTTTTTT	CASSGQDRGLGGELFF
TRBV27	14	NA	NA	TRBJ1-6	TGTGCCACAGGCCGGGCCAGGGCGGATTCACCCCTCCACTTT	CATGRARADSPLHF
TRBV7-9	15	NA	TRBD1	TRBJ1-5	TGTGCCAGCAGCAGCGACAGGGATCCAGGTCAGCCCCAGCATTTT	CASSSDRDPGQPQHF
TRBV3-1/TRBV3-2	14	NA	TRBD1	TRBJ1-1	TGTGCCAGCAGCCGCCTGACAGGGATCCCTGAAGCTTTCTTT	CASSRLTGIPEAFF
TRBV3-1/TRBV3-2	15	NA	NA	TRBJ2-1	TGTGCCAGCAGCCAAGAGGCAGGGTGCAACAATGAGCAGTTCTTC	CASSQEAGCNNEQFF
TRBV4-1	13	NA	NA	TRBJ1-1	TGCGCCGCGGGGGTTGGGCTGAACACTGAAGCTTTCTTT	CAAGVGLNTEAFF
TRBV2	16	NA	NA	TRBJ2-5	TGTGCCAGCAGTGAAGACCCGGGACGCTGGGAAGAGACCCAGTACTTC	CASSEDPGRWEETQYF
TRBV9	14	NA	NA	TRBJ2-7	TGTGCCAGCAGCGCGTCGACGCATACCTACGAGCAGTACTTC	CASSASTHTYEQYF
TRBV29-1	9	NA	NA	TRBJ1-2	TGCAGCGTTGACAGAGGCTACACCTTC	CSVDRGYTF
TRBV27	14	NA	NA	TRBJ2-4	TGTGCCAGCAGCCCCGACAGGAGTCAAAACATTCAGTACTTC	CASSPDRSQNIQYF
TRBV7-9	13	NA	NA	TRBJ2-7	TGTGCCAGCAGGTATAGGACAGCCTACGAGCAGTACTTC	CASRYRTAYEQYF
TRBV6-2/TRBV6-3	15	NA	NA	TRBJ2-1	TGTGCCAGCAGTCCCAGTGAGGAGGGCTACAATGAGCAGTTCTTC	CASSPSEEGYNEQFF
TRBV19	13	NA	TRBD1	TRBJ1-1	TGTGCCAGTAGTATAGAAACGACAGGGAGGGTTTTCTTT	CASSIETTGRVFF
TRBV2	13	NA	NA	TRBJ2-7	TGTGCCAGCAGTTCCAGGGTCTCCTACGAGCAGTACTTC	CASSSRVSYEQYF
TRBV2	17	NA	NA	TRBJ2-5	TGTGCCAGCAGTGATTGGCGGGCCAGCCACTCCACGGAGACCCAGTACTTC	CASSDWRASHSTETQYF
TRBV7-2	13	NA	NA	TRBJ2-7	TGTGCCAGCAGCGCTTACCCCTTCTACGAGCAGTACTTC	CASSAYPFYEQYF
TRBV5-4	16	NA	TRBD2	TRBJ2-3	TGTGCCAGCAGCGCCCCGGGACTAGCGAGCACAGATACGCAGTATTTT	CASSAPGLASTDTQYF
TRBV6-6	15	NA	TRBD1	TRBJ2-2	TGTGCCAGCAGTTACTTGACAGGGGAGACCGGGGAGCTGTTTTTT	CASSYLTGETGELFF
TRBV18	15	NA	TRBD1	TRBJ1-1	TGTGCCAGCTCACGGCTCCGGGACAGGGGCACTGAAGCTTTCTTT	CASSRLRDRGTEAFF
TRBV24-1	13	NA	NA	TRBJ1-5	TGTGCCACCAGTAGGGGGGGCAATCAGCCCCAGCATTTT	CATSRGGNQPQHF
TRBV7-2	14	NA	NA	TRBJ2-7	TGTGCCAGCAGCTTAGACATTCGCTCCTACGAGCAGTACTTC	CASSLDIRSYEQYF
TRBV2	14	NA	NA	TRBJ1-1	TGTGCCAGCACCGTACACGGGGGCAGGACTGAAGCTTTCTTT	CASTVHGGRTEAFF
TRBV6-2/TRBV6-3	14	once	NA	TRBJ2-7	TGTGCCAGCAGTTTGACAGGTGCTGAACCTCCTTTGGACTTC	CASSLTGAEPPLDF
TRBV6-1	14	once	NA	TRBJ1-1	TGTGCCAGCAGTAAGACAGAATGGAGCACTGAAGCTTTCTTT	CASSKTEWSTEAFF
TRBV28	14	NA	NA	TRBJ1-4	TGTGCCAGCAGTTTAATAGGGTCTAGCGAAAAACTGTTTTTT	CASSLIGSSEKLFF
TRBV11-2	15	once	NA	TRBJ2-1	TGTGCCAGCAGGACTCCGGGACTCTTTAGGAATGAGCAGTTCTTC	CASRTPGLFRNEQFF
TRBV4-2	18	NA	TRBD2	TRBJ2-1	TGTGCCAGCAGCCAAGATCCGACTAGCGGCTCGCTCTACAATGAGCAGTTCTTC	CASSQDPTSGSLYNEQFF
TRBV5-4	17	NA	TRBD1	TRBJ1-1	TGTGCCAGCAGCACTAGACAGGGTTGGGTATGGAACACTGAAGCTTTCTTT	CASSTRQGWVWNTEAFF
TRBV5-1	14	NA	TRBD1	TRBJ2-7	TGCGCCAGCAGCTTGGGAGACAGGGGATACGAGCAGTACTTC	CASSLGDRGYEQYF
TRBV6-2/TRBV6-3	14	NA	NA	TRBJ1-1	TGTGCCAGCAGCGCTAAGACAGGGAACACTGAAGCTTTCTTT	CASSAKTGNTEAFF
TRBV7-6	16	NA	TRBD2	TRBJ2-5	TGTGCCAGCAGCTCCCCACCGGGGGGCGGGGGGGAGACCCAGTACTTC	CASSSPPGGGGETQYF
TRBV13	16	NA	NA	TRBJ2-3	TGTGCCAGCAGCTTAGTAGTGCAGGGGTCCACAGATACGCAGTATTTT	CASSLVVQGSTDTQYF
TRBV5-6	14	NA	NA	TRBJ1-3	TGTGCCAGCAGCTTGGCAGGTTCCGGAAACACCATATATTTT	CASSLAGSGNTIYF
TRBV6-5	12	NA	NA	TRBJ1-2	TGTGCCAGCTTCTCCAGGCCTAATGGCTACACCTTC	CASFSRPNGYTF
TRBV18	14	NA	NA	TRBJ1-4	TGTGCCAGCTCACCCATGGGGACTAATGAAAAACTGTTTTTT	CASSPMGTNEKLFF
TRBV3-1/TRBV3-2	16	NA	NA	TRBJ2-1	TGTGCCAGCAGCCAAGATCTCAGGAGCTCCTACAATGAGCAGTTCTTC	CASSQDLRSSYNEQFF